Following are 21 T cell receptor beta chains from one sample sequenced in a study of cytomegalovirus exposure and HLA in healthy donors (dated by TCRdb to 2016 to 2017). Library prep was done by the immunoSEQ multiplex PCR assay. The clones in this table, taken by TCRdb from immuneACCESS, are in-frame only. Not every clone is retained; where verified, under half of the shortfall comes from an unresolved V gene, and the cause of the rest is unknown. Across this sample there are about 110,000 clones, with approximately 94% seen only once. The ten largest clonotypes hold 0.67% of the sample. Sequencing used PBMCs. The receptors stem from a young woman in good health and CMV-seronegative.

The V call is TRBV9, the J call TRBJ1-2; TRBD1 matches 8 bases. V trimming: 0 bases; J trimming: 4 bases; junction bases outside the gene matches: 8. CDR1 and CDR2 from the germline V gene are SGDLS and YYNGEE. The CDR3 totals 16 residues. CDR3 loop: CASSVADRAIFYGYTF. The CDR3 region has the DNA TGTGCCAGCAGCGTAGCGGACAGGGCGATATTCTATGGCTACACCTTC.

This chain uses TRBV9 with TRBJ1-4; maybe TRBD1 (6 bases). The CDR3 extends over 16 amino acids. In germline, CDR1 is SGDLS, CDR2 YYNGEE. Deletions cut 3 bases from V and 3 bases from J, with 15 bases between. Written as DNA, the CDR3 is TGTGCCAGCAGCGGCCAACAGGGCTCATCTAATGAAAAACTGTTTTTT. It specifies CASSGQQGSSNEKLFF.

V and J are TRBV7-2 and TRBJ1-2; 9 nucleotides line up with TRBD1. Germline V gene lookup returns CDR1 SGHTA and CDR2 FQGNSA. CDR3 length: 17 residues. V was pared by 5 bases and J by 5 bases, with 15 bases of the junction left unmatched. The CDR3 nucleotides read TGTGCCAGCAGCGACCGGGACAGGGAAGGTTTTAGGTATGGCTACACCTTC. Translated: CASSDRDREGFRYGYTF.

The V gene is TRBV6-6, the J gene TRBJ1-1; tentatively, D is TRBD1 (5 bases). V lost 0 bases and J lost 6, with 8 bases in between. This CDR3 has 13 residues. Germline CDR1 MNHNY, CDR2 SVGAGI (reference sequence). CDR3 sequence reads: CASSYSTRAEAFF. CDR3 nucleotide sequence: TGTGCCAGCAGTTACTCGACCAGGGCTGAAGCTTTCTTT.

The genes are TRBV29-1 and TRBJ2-2; 9 bases map to TRBD2. CDR1 and CDR2 (germline): SQVTM, ANQGSEA. V trimming: 7 bases; J trimming: 0 bases; junction bases outside the gene matches: 9. CDR3 length: 16 amino acids. CDR3 residues: CSASRGGGANTGELFF. CDR3 DNA sequence: TGCAGCGCCTCTAGGGGCGGGGGGGCGAACACCGGGGAGCTGTTTTTT.

The genes are TRBV6-4 and TRBJ2-6, with TRBD1 matching 7 bases. The trim removed 6 bases at V and 6 bases at J, leaving 5 bases unmatched. The CDR3 consists of 14 residues. Germline assignment: CDR1 MRHNA and CDR2 SNTAGT. This CDR3 is CASSAGGQANVLTF. The DNA for the CDR3 is TGTGCCAGCAGCGCAGGGGGTCAGGCCAACGTCCTGACTTTC.

The rearrangement joins TRBV28 to TRBJ1-6; TRBD1 agrees at 7 bases. The CDR3 extends over 17 amino acids. Trimming cost V 3 bases and J 2 bases; bases outside gene matches: 7. Germline V lookup: CDR1 MDHEN, CDR2 SYDVKM. The CDR3 coding sequence is TGTGCCAGCAGTTTCCTACAGGGGAGCCCCTATAATTCACCCCTCCACTTT. Translating gives CASSFLQGSPYNSPLHF.

The V gene is TRBV2, the J gene TRBJ2-4; the match to TRBD2 covers 7 bases. The CDR3 has 14 residues. The trim removed 4 bases at V and 7 bases at J, leaving 7 bases unmatched. Germline V gene sequence: CDR1 SNHLY, CDR2 FYNNEI. CDR3: CASSVLGGWNIQYF. The CDR3 bases are TGTGCCAGCAGTGTATTGGGGGGGTGGAACATTCAGTACTTC.

The V gene is TRBV6-4, the J gene TRBJ1-5; D is perhaps TRBD1 (5 bases). CDR1 is MRHNA and CDR2 is SNTAGT in the germline V gene. The CDR3 runs to 15 residues. The V gene lost 7 bases and the J gene lost 3 bases, with 16 bases spanning the gap. Here the CDR3 DNA reads TGTGCCAGCACCCGTTTGCGACAGTTCAATCAGCCCCAGCATTTT. This gives the protein CASTRLRQFNQPQHF.

This chain joins TRBV25-1 and TRBJ2-5; no reliable D call. V lost 5 bases to trimming and J lost 1 base, with 8 bases between them. The length of the CDR3 is 13 residues. From germline, CDR1 is MGHDK and CDR2 SYGVNS. CDR3 sequence (DNA): TGTGCCAGCAGTTTGGTCAGCCAAGAGACCCAGTACTTC. Amino acid sequence: CASSLVSQETQYF.

The rearrangement links TRBV28 to TRBJ2-7, with 7 bases that match TRBD1. V trimming: 3 bases; J trimming: 5 bases; junction bases outside the gene matches: 13. Germline CDR1 is MDHEN and CDR2 is SYDVKM. The CDR3 has 16 residues. The CDR3 DNA sequence: TGTGCCAGCAGTTTCCCCCGGGACAGCCTCCTTCACGAGCAGTACTTC. Encoded protein: CASSFPRDSLLHEQYF.

The V gene is TRBV2, the J gene TRBJ1-2, with D unclear. CDR1 is SNHLY and CDR2 is FYNNEI in the germline V gene. This CDR3 has 13 amino acids. Trimming took 8 bases from V and 8 from J, leaving 18 bases between them. The CDR3 sequence: CASLGGRVLGYTF. The CDR3 DNA reads as TGTGCCAGCTTAGGAGGGAGGGTACTCGGCTACACCTTC.

The chain carries TRBV6-1 and TRBJ1-2; 8 nucleotides align to TRBD1. The CDR3 consists of 13 residues. The germline CDR1 and CDR2 sequences are MNHNS and SASEGT. Trimming took 8 bases from V and 4 from J; bases not matched to a gene: 6. The CDR3: CASGWQGAYGYTF. CDR3 coding DNA: TGTGCCAGCGGTTGGCAGGGGGCCTATGGCTACACCTTC.

The table lists this clone with a count of one. This sequence joins TRBV10-2 and TRBJ1-1, with TRBD1 matching 11 bases. From germline, CDR1 is WSHSY and CDR2 SAAADI. CDR3 length: 15 residues. The J segment lost 2 bases and the V segment lost 7 bases, leaving 6 bases of the junction unmatched. CDR3 in amino acids: CASTSDRGQNTEAFF. The CDR3 nucleotides read TGCGCCAGCACCTCGGACAGGGGGCAAAACACTGAAGCTTTCTTT.

This clone occurred once. This chain connects TRBV29-1 to TRBJ2-7; 9 bases agree with TRBD1. Germline values: CDR1 SQVTM, CDR2 ANQGSEA. V lost 7 bases and J lost 3; bases outside the gene matches: 7. CDR3 size: 13 residues. CDR3 sequence: CSAFVDRGYEQYF. CDR3 bases: TGCAGCGCCTTCGTGGACAGGGGCTACGAGCAGTACTTC.

The chain links TRBV7-2 to TRBJ2-1; perhaps TRBD2 as D (6 bases). Trimming pared 6 bases from V and 3 bases from J, leaving 12 bases between. Germline CDR1 is SGHTA and CDR2 is FQGNSA. The CDR3 is made up of 14 amino acids. The CDR3 bases are TGTGCCAGCAGGCGGGACTTAATCTACAATGAGCAGTTCTTC. Protein: CASRRDLIYNEQFF.

The chain couples TRBV6-1 to TRBJ2-5; 13 nucleotides line up with TRBD2. CDR3 length: 16 residues. With V trimmed by 3 bases and J by 1 base, 2 bases remained unmatched. The germline V gene encodes CDR1 MNHNS and CDR2 SASEGT. Here the CDR3 reads CASSEGLAGIQETQYF. The CDR3 nucleotides read TGTGCCAGCAGTGAGGGACTAGCGGGGATCCAAGAGACCCAGTACTTC.

This chain connects TRBV4-3 to TRBJ1-2, with TRBD1 matching 10 bases. The CDR3 consists of 17 residues. Unmatched junction bases numbered 8, after V lost 3 bases and J lost 1 base. Germline values: CDR1 LGHNA, CDR2 YSLEER. CDR3 in amino acids: CASSHQTGTGVNYGYTF. CDR3 nucleotide sequence: TGCGCCAGCAGCCACCAGACCGGGACAGGGGTTAACTATGGCTACACCTTC.

The V and J genes are TRBV25-1 and TRBJ1-1, with D tentatively TRBD1 (6 bases). In germline, CDR1 is MGHDK, CDR2 SYGVNS. V lost 4 bases and J lost 8, with 11 bases in between. The CDR3 runs 12 residues. The CDR3 reads CASSVLRGEAFF. CDR3 nucleotide sequence: TGTGCCAGCAGTGTCCTCAGGGGAGAAGCTTTCTTT.

This clone was recorded only once. The J gene is TRBJ1-2, the V gene TRBV7-2, with D possibly being TRBD1 (5 bases). The V gene's germline CDR1 is SGHTA and CDR2 FQGNSA. The CDR3 sequence is 12 residues long. V was trimmed by 2 bases and J by 4 bases, leaving 5 bases between them. The CDR3 sequence: CASSLQGYGYTF. The CDR3, as DNA: TGTGCCAGCAGCTTACAGGGCTATGGCTACACCTTC.

This clone was found once. The CDR3 protein is CASKVQGALDTGELFF. CDR3 sequence (DNA): TGTGCCAGCAAGGTTCAGGGGGCATTGGACACCGGGGAGCTGTTTTTT. The V and J genes are TRBV2 and TRBJ2-2, with 8 bases identical to TRBD1. Looked up from germline, CDR1 is SNHLY and CDR2 is FYNNEI. The CDR3 is 16 amino acids. V dropped 7 bases and J dropped 3; count of bases not matched to a gene: 10.